These 10 T cell receptor beta chains were sequenced from one sample in a study of early T cells in non-severe SARS-CoV-2 infection. TCRdb re-called the 5' RACE reads through MiXCR, storing one row per CDR3 protein. The data hold some 12,000 distinct CDR3 sequences, with about 4.9% observed a single time. Sequencing was performed on whole blood. Every receptor here comes from an adult who was a healthcare worker with PCR-confirmed SARS-CoV-2 infection or an uninfected control (not recorded which).

This clonotype was found a few times. This sequence joins TRBV7-9 and TRBJ1-2; D uncertain. The CDR3 spans 14 residues. Trimming removed 4 bases from V and 6 bases from J, with 15 bases in between. Germline CDR1 and CDR2: SEHNR and FQNEAQ (reference sequence). CDR3 bases: TGTGCCAGCAGCTACCTACAAGAAACGAATGGCTACACCTTC. Translated: CASSYLQETNGYTF.

This clonotype occurred many times. This chain connects TRBV11-2 to TRBJ2-5; D is ambiguous. The CDR3 has 14 amino acids. The germline V and J ends were trimmed by 5 bases and 6 bases, with 16 bases remaining between them. CDR1 and CDR2 from the germline V gene are SGHAT and FQNNGV. CDR3 DNA: TGTGCCAGCAGCCCGGATTGGGCGGCGAAGACCCAGTACTTC. This encodes CASSPDWAAKTQYF.

The rearrangement links TRBV4-2 to TRBJ2-7, with TRBD2 matching over 14 bases. CDR3 size: 20 residues. Germline CDR1 is LGHNA and CDR2 is YNFKEQ. The trim removed 0 bases at V and 2 bases at J, leaving 12 bases unmatched. CDR3 sequence reads: CASSQDPGLAGGPNTYEQYF. The DNA of the CDR3 is TGTGCCAGCAGCCAAGATCCCGGACTAGCGGGGGGCCCTAATACCTACGAGCAGTACTTC.

This rearrangement joins TRBV18 to TRBJ2-7; maybe TRBD1 (7 bases). The CDR3 contains 15 residues. The germline CDR1 and CDR2 sequences are KGHSH and LQKENI. Trimming removed 4 bases from V and 0 bases from J, with 13 bases in between. DNA of the CDR3: TGTGCCAGCTCACGCGGGACAGCGAGCTCCTACGAGCAGTACTTC. Amino acid sequence: CASSRGTASSYEQYF.

In this sample, this clonotype turned up many times. The chain employs TRBV20-1 and TRBJ2-7, with D perhaps TRBD1 (5 bases). The CDR3 is made up of 13 amino acids. The V and J ends lost 3 bases and 6 bases respectively, with 15 bases between them. Germline V lookup: CDR1 DFQATT, CDR2 SNEGSKA (reference sequence). This CDR3 is CSASRGDLPEQYF. CDR3 nucleotides: TGCAGTGCTAGTAGGGGCGACCTTCCCGAGCAGTACTTC.

This clonotype showed up just a few times. The CDR3 coding sequence is TGTGCCAGCACCACAAGAGGGGGGCAGAACTATGGCTACACCTTC. It is translated as CASTTRGGQNYGYTF. The V call is TRBV3-1, the J call TRBJ1-2; maybe TRBD1 (6 bases). In germline, CDR1 is LGHDT, CDR2 YNNKEL (reference sequence). Trimming cost V 7 bases and J 2 bases, with 17 bases left between them. This CDR3 comprises 15 residues.

The sample holds many counts of this clonotype. V usage is TRBV4-1 and J usage is TRBJ2-1; D possibly corresponds to TRBD1 (6 bases). V shed 3 bases and J shed 6 bases, with 15 bases lying between them. Germline CDR1 reads MGHRA; CDR2 reads YSYEKL. The CDR3 runs 15 residues. CDR3 sequence: CASSQPRTASNEQFF. The CDR3 DNA is TGCGCCAGCAGCCAGCCCCGGACAGCATCCAATGAGCAGTTCTTC.

Relative to its sample, this clonotype is medium-sized (0.01 to 0.1%). The V call is TRBV7-9, the J call TRBJ2-1; no reliable D call. The CDR3 loop spans 13 amino acids. Germline V CDR1 and CDR2: SEHNR, FQNEAQ (reference sequence). Trimming pared 1 base from V and 8 bases from J, leaving 9 bases between. The DNA of the CDR3 is TGTGCCAGCAGCTTAGGCCTTGGGGATGAGCAGTTCTTC. Its translation: CASSLGLGDEQFF.

The V and J genes are TRBV12-5 and TRBJ1-3; 8 nucleotides match TRBD1. The CDR3 sequence is 17 residues long. Germline V CDR1 and CDR2: LGHNT, FRNRAP. Losses at the gene ends were 8 bases for V and 4 bases for J; bases not matched to a gene: 16. DNA for the CDR3: TGTGCTAGTCGAATACAGGGGGAGCCTCAATTCGGAAACACCATATATTTT. The encoded protein is CASRIQGEPQFGNTIYF. Based on the CDR3 plus reference TRBV12-5 and TRBJ1-3, the full variable domain is DARVTQTPRHKVTEMGQEVTMRCQPILGHNTVFWYRQTMMQGLELLAYFRNRAPLDDSGMPKDRFSAEMPDATLATLKIQPSEPRDSAVYFCASRIQGEPQFGNTIYFGEGSWLTVV.

This clonotype was detected ten times or more. The gene calls are TRBV20-1 and TRBJ2-7; D unresolved. V was shortened by 0 bases and J by 5 bases, with 14 bases between the two germline ends. Per the germline V gene, CDR1 is DFQATT and CDR2 is SNEGSKA (reference sequence). The CDR3 spans 14 residues. CDR3 coding DNA: TGCAGTGCTAGAGATAACAGTAAGCTCAACGAGCAGTACTTC. Translating it yields CSARDNSKLNEQYF.